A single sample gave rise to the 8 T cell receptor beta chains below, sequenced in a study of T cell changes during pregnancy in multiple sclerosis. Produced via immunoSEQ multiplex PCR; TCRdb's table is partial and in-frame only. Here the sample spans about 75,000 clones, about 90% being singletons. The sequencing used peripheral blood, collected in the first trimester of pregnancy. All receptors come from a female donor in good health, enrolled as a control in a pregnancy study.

The CDR3: CASSQARGGDLNYGYTF. CDR3 coding DNA: TGCGCCAGCAGCCAAGCCCGCGGCGGAGACCTTAACTATGGCTACACCTTC. This chain uses TRBV4-3 with TRBJ1-2; no clear D. Per germline, CDR1 LGHNA and CDR2 YSLEER. This CDR3 has 17 amino acids. V shed 1 base and J shed 1 base, with 16 bases lying between them.

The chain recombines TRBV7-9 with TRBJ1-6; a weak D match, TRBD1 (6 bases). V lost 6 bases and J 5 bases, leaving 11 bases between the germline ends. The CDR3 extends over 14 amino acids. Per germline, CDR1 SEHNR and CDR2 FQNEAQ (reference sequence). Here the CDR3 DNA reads TGTGCCAGCAGGATCGACAGGAATAATTCACCCCTCCACTTT. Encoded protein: CASRIDRNNSPLHF.

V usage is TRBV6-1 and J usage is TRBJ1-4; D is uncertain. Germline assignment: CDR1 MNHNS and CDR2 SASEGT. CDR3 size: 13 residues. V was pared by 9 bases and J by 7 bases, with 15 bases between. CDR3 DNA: TGTGCCAGTTCCGGGATTGGTGGTGAAAAACTGTTTTTT. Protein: CASSGIGGEKLFF.

The CDR3 DNA reads TGTGCCAGCAGCTTAGCCTCGGGGGGGATACGCACTGAAGCTTTCTTT. It translates to CASSLASGGIRTEAFF. The V and J genes are TRBV7-2 and TRBJ1-1; D is perhaps TRBD1 (5 bases). Germline V gives CDR1 SGHTA, CDR2 FQGNSA. Trimming removed 0 bases at V and 4 bases at J, with 15 bases between. This CDR3 is built from 16 residues.

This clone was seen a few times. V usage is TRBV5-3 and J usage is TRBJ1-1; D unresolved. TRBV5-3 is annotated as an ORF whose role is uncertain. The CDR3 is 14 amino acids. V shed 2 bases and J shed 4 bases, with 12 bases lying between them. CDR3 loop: CARSFDKGITEAFF. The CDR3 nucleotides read TGTGCCAGAAGCTTTGACAAAGGAATCACTGAAGCTTTCTTT.

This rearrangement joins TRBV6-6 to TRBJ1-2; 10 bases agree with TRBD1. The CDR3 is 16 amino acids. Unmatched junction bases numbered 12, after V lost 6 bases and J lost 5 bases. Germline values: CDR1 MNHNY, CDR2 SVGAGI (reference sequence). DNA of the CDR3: TGTGCCAGCAGCAGACCGGGGGACAGGGGTACTTATGGCTACACCTTC. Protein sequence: CASSRPGDRGTYGYTF.

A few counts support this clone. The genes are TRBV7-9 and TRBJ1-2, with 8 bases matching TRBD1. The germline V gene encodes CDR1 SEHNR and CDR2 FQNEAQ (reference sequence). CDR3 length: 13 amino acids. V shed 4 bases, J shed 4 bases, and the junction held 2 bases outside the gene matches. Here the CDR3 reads CASSWTGSYGYTF. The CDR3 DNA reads TGTGCCAGCAGCTGGACAGGGTCCTATGGCTACACCTTC.

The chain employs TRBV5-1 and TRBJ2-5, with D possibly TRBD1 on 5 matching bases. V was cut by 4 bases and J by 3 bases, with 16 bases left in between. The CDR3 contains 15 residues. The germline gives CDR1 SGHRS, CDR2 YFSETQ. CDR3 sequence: CASSVNFQGKETQYF. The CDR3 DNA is TGCGCCAGCAGCGTGAATTTTCAGGGAAAAGAGACCCAGTACTTC.